This TCR beta chain was found in a study of blood T cell repertoires in COVID-19. Study in general: Italy, Spain and the United States were the sources of the convalescent and acute COVID-19 samples. The analysed material was cDNA or gDNA that came from T cells, B-cell-depleted T cells, or PBMCs.

This CDR3 region has 14 residues. V lost 5 bases to trimming and J lost 5 bases, with 13 bases between them. In germline, CDR1 is MDHEN, CDR2 SYDVKM. Per the authors' pipeline: Amplification of reference gene primers provided the estimated nucleated cell counts. The data were produced by immunoSEQ multiplex PCR, yet TCRdb's version contains in-frame clones alone and is incomplete. The DNA gave D and trimming, while V, J and clone size come from that table. The sample consists of around 150,000 clones, roughly 80% of them appearing once. Source material: peripheral blood. V gene TRBV28 combines with J gene TRBJ1-5, with D possibly matching TRBD1 (5 bases). The TCR was taken from an older man with acute or convalescent COVID-19. CDR3 sequence: CASSPGGDHQPQHF. The CDR3 coding sequence is TGTGCCAGCAGTCCCGGGGGGGATCATCAGCCCCAGCATTTT.